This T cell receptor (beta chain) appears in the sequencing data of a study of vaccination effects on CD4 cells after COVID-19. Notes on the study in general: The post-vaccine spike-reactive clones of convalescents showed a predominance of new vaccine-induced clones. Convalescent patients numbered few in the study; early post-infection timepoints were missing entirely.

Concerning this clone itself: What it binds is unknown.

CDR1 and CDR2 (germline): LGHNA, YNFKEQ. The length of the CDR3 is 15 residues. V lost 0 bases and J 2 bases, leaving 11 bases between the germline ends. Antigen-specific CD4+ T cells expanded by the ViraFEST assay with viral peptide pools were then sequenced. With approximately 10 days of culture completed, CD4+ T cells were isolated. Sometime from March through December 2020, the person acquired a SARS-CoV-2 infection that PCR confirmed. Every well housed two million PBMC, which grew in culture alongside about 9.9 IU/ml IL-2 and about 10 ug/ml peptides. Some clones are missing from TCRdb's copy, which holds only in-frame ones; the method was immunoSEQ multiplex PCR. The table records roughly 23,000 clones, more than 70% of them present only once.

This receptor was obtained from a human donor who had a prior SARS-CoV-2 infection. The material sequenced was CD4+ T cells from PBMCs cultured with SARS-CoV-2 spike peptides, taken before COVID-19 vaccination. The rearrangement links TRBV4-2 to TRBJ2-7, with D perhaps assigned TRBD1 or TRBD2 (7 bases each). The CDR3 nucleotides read TGTGCCAGCAGCCAAGACAGGGGGGGCCCCTACGAGCAGTACTTC. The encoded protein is CASSQDRGGPYEQYF.